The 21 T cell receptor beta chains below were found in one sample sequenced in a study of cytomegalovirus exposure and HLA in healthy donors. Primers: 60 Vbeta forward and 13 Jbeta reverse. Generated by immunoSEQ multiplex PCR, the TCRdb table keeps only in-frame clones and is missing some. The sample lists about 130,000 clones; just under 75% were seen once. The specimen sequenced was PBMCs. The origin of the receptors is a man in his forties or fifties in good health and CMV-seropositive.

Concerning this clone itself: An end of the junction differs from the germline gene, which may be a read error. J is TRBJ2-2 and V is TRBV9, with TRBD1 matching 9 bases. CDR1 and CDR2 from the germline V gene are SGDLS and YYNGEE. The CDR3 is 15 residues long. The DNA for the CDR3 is TGTGCCAGCAGCCTGTGGGACAGGGTAACCGGGGAGCTGTGTTTT. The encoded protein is CASSLWDRVTGELCF.

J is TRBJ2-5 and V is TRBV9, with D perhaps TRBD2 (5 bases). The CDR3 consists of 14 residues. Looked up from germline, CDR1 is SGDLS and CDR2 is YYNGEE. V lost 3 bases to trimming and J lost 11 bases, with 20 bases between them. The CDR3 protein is CASSEGLSPTSQYF. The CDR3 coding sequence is TGTGCCAGCAGCGAAGGACTGTCCCCCACTTCTCAGTACTTC.

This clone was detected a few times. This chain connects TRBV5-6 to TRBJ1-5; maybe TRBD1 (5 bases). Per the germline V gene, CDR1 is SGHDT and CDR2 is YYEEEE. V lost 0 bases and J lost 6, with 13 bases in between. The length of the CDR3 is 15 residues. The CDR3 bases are TGTGCCAGCAGCTTGGGAGGGTGGGGGGGTCAGCCCCAGCATTTT. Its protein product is CASSLGGWGGQPQHF.

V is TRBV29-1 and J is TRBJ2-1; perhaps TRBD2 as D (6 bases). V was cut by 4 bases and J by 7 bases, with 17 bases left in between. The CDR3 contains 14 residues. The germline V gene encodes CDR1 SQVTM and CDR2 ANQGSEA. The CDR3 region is CSVGSGLNGNEQFF. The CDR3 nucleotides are TGCAGCGTTGGATCGGGACTCAACGGAAATGAGCAGTTCTTC.

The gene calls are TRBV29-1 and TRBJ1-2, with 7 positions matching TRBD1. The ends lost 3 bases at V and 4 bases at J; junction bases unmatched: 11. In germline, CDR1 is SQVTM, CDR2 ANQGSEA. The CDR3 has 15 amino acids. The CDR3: CSVERPGGRGYGYTF. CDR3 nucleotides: TGCAGCGTTGAGAGACCAGGGGGACGGGGCTATGGCTACACCTTC.

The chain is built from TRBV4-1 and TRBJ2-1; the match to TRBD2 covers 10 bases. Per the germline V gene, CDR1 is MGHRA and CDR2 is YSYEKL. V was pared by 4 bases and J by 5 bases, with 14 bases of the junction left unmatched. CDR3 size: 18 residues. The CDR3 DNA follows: TGCGCCAGCAGCCTACGGGGTTTTCTAGCGGGGGAGGACAATGAGCAGTTCTTC. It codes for CASSLRGFLAGEDNEQFF.

The CDR3 DNA reads as TGTGCCAGCAGCTTCTCCAGGCAAGAGACCCAGTACTTC. It codes for CASSFSRQETQYF. The chain carries TRBV7-8 and TRBJ2-5; D uncertain. Germline CDR1 reads SGHVS; CDR2 reads FQNEAQ. V dropped 3 bases and J dropped 2 bases, with 7 bases sitting between them. The CDR3 spans 13 residues.

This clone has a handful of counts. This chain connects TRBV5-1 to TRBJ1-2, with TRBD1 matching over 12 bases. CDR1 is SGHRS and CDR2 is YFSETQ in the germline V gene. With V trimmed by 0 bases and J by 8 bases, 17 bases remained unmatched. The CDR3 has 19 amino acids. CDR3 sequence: CASSLAGMGQGANAEGYTF. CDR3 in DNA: TGCGCCAGCAGCTTGGCCGGAATGGGACAGGGGGCCAATGCCGAGGGCTACACCTTC.

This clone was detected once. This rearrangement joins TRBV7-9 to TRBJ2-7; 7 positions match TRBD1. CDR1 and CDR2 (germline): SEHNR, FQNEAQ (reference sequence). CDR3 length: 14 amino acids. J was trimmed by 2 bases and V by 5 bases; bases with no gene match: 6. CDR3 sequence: CASSQGQRPYEQYF. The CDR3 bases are TGTGCCAGCAGCCAGGGACAGAGGCCCTACGAGCAGTACTTC.

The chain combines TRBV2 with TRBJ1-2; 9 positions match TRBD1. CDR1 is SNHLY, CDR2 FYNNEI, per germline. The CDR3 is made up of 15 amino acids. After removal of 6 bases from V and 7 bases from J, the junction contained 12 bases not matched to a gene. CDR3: CASSEGQGLWSGYTF. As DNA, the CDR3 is TGTGCCAGCAGCGAGGGACAGGGCCTCTGGAGTGGCTACACCTTC.

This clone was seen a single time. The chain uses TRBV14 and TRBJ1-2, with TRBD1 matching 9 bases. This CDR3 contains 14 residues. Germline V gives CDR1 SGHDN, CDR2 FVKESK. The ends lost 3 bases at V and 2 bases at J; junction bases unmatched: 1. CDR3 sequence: CASSHGTGNYGYTF. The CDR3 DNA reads TGTGCCAGCAGCCACGGGACAGGGAACTATGGCTACACCTTC. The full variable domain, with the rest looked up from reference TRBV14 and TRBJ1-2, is EAGVTQFPSHSVIEKGQTVTLRCDPISGHDNLYWYRRVMGKEIKFLLHFVKESKQDESGMPNNRFLAERTGGTYSTLKVQPAELEDSGVYFCASSHGTGNYGYTFGSGTRLTVV.

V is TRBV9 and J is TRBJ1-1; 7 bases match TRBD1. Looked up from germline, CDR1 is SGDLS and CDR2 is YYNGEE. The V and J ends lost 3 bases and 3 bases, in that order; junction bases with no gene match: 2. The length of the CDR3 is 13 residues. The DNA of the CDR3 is TGTGCCAGCAGCGGACAGGGTTACACTGAAGCTTTCTTT. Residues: CASSGQGYTEAFF.

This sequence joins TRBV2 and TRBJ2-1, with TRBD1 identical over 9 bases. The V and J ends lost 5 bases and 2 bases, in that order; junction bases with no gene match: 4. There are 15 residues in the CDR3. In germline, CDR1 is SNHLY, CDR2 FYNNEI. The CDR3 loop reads CASSLGQGPYNEQFF. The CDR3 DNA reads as TGTGCCAGCAGTTTAGGACAGGGGCCCTACAATGAGCAGTTCTTC.

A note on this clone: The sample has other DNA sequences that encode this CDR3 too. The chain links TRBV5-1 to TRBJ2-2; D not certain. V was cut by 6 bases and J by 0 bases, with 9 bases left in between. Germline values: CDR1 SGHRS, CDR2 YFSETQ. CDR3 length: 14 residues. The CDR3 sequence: CASIRDSNTGELFF. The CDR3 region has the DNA TGCGCCAGCATTAGAGACTCGAACACCGGGGAGCTGTTTTTT.

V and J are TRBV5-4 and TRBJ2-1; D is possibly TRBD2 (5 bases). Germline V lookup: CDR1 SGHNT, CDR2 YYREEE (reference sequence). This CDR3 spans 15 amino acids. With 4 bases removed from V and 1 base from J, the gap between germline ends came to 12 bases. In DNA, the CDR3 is TGTGCCAGCAGCGCGGACTGGGGTTCCTACAATGAGCAGTTCTTC. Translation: CASSADWGSYNEQFF.

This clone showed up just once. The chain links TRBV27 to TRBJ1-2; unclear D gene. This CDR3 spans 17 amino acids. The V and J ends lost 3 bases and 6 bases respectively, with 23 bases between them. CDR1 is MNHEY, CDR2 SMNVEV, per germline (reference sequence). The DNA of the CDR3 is TGTGCCAGCAGTTTGAGTTACATGGGTTTCGACTCCAATGGCTACACCTTC. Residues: CASSLSYMGFDSNGYTF.

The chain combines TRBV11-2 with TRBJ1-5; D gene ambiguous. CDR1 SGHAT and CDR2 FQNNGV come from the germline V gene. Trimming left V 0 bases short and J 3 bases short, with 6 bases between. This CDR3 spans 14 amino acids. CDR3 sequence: CASSLDRSNQPQHF. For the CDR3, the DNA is TGTGCCAGCAGCTTAGACCGTTCCAATCAGCCCCAGCATTTT.

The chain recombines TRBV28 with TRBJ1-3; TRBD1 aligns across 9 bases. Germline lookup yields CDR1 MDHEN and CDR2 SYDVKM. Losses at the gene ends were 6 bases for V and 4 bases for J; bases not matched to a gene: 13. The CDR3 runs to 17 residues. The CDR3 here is CASSYHRQGVGGNTIYF. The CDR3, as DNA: TGTGCCAGCAGCTACCACAGACAGGGGGTAGGAGGAAACACCATATATTTT.

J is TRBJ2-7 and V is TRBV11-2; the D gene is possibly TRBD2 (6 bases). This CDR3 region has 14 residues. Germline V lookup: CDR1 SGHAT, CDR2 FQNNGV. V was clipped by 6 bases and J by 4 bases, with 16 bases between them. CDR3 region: CASRTGGFGYEQYF. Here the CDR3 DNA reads TGTGCCAGCAGAACCGGGGGTTTCGGGTACGAGCAGTACTTC.

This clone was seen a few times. This CDR3 is CASINAQRGRANYGYTF. The CDR3 DNA reads TGTGCCAGCATTAACGCACAGAGGGGGAGAGCTAACTATGGCTACACCTTC. The chain couples TRBV2 to TRBJ1-2; D may be TRBD1 (6 bases). The germline gives CDR1 SNHLY, CDR2 FYNNEI. The CDR3 totals 17 residues. Deletions cut 7 bases from V and 0 bases from J, with 21 bases between.

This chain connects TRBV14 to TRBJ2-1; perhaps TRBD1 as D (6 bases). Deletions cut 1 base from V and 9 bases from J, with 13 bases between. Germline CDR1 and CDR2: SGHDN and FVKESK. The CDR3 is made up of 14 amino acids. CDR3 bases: TGTGCCAGCAGCCAAGTGAAGGGGGTCGGTGAGCAGTTCTTC. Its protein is CASSQVKGVGEQFF.